This T cell receptor beta chain was captured by sequencing in a study of response to subunit inactivated influenza vaccine. TCRdb re-analysed the RT-PCR reads in MiXCR, keeping a single row per CDR3 protein. The data contain around 190,000 distinct CDR3 sequences, approximately 15% of them singletons. This clonotype was found a few times. The CDR3 extends over 14 amino acids. Germline values: CDR1 SGDLS, CDR2 YYNGEE. Trimming stripped 4 bases from V and 4 bases from J, with 15 bases between. This receptor was obtained from a man aged 50 to 60 who received an inactivated influenza vaccine. This sequence joins TRBV9 and TRBJ2-7, with D possibly being TRBD2 (6 bases). The sequences come from CD8+ T cells sorted from PBMCs, collected around 5 days after vaccination. CDR3 nucleotide sequence: TGTGCCAGCAGCCCGGAGGGACGGACTTACGAGCAGTACTTC. Its translation: CASSPEGRTYEQYF.